Following are 7 T cell receptor beta chains from one sample sequenced in a study of blood T cell repertoires in COVID-19 (dated by TCRdb to the early 2020s). The library relied on the immunoSEQ multiplex PCR assay. TCRdb took this table from immuneACCESS and kept in-frame rearrangements with V and J called. Such tables lack part of the clones; where checked against another copy, unresolved V genes explain under half of the gap, and the rest is unexplained. Present in this sample are 180,000 or so clones, about 79% of which were seen just once. 13% to 15% of the sample lies in the top ten. Sequencing was done on a sample of PBMCs or T cells enriched from blood (not recorded which). The receptors shown here come from a man aged 50 to 60 who had recovered from COVID-19.

This clone showed up just a few times. V gene TRBV6-4 combines with J gene TRBJ2-1; 13 bases are shared with TRBD2. Germline lookup yields CDR1 MRHNA and CDR2 SNTAGT. CDR3 size: 15 residues. Germline trimming cut 6 bases from V and 5 bases from J; bases unmatched to any gene: 4. The chain's CDR3 is CASSRTSGGNNEQFF. CDR3 in DNA: TGTGCCAGCAGCCGGACTAGCGGGGGTAACAATGAGCAGTTCTTC.

The rearrangement uses TRBV5-6 and TRBJ2-2; D might be TRBD1 (6 bases). This CDR3 region has 14 residues. CDR1 SGHDT and CDR2 YYEEEE come from the germline V gene. With 2 bases removed from V and 5 bases from J, the gap between germline ends came to 10 bases. CDR3 sequence (DNA): TGTGCCAGCAGCTTAACAGGGAAGACCGGGGAGCTGTTTTTT. This translates into CASSLTGKTGELFF.

The genes are TRBV2 and TRBJ1-2; a possible D gene is TRBD1 (5 bases). Trimming stripped 8 bases from V and 12 bases from J, with 7 bases between. The CDR3 covers 8 residues. Germline V CDR1 and CDR2: SNHLY, FYNNEI. Here the CDR3 reads CASAGHTF. The CDR3, as DNA: TGTGCCAGCGCGGGGCACACCTTC.

The V gene is TRBV18, the J gene TRBJ1-1; 9 bases are shared with TRBD1. After removal of 3 bases from V and 0 bases from J, the junction contained 11 bases not matched to a gene. The CDR3 is 18 amino acids. The germline V gene has CDR1 KGHSH and CDR2 LQKENI. CDR3 amino acids: CASSPQPGQGSLNTEAFF. The DNA for the CDR3 is TGTGCCAGCTCACCGCAGCCGGGACAGGGATCTTTGAACACTGAAGCTTTCTTT.

Here the CDR3 reads CASSLDTGSLHF. The CDR3 nucleotides read TGTGCCAGCAGTTTGGATACAGGGTCCCTCCACTTT. This chain links TRBV28 with TRBJ1-6; D perhaps matches TRBD1 (6 bases). The CDR3 loop spans 12 amino acids. Trimming took off 3 bases at V and 14 bases at J, with 11 bases between the two ends. CDR1 is MDHEN, CDR2 SYDVKM, per germline.

The chain joins TRBV5-1 to TRBJ2-3; 10 bases fit TRBD2. The trim removed 5 bases at V and 7 bases at J, leaving 7 bases unmatched. The CDR3 contains 14 residues. Germline V gives CDR1 SGHRS, CDR2 YFSETQ. CDR3 DNA sequence: TGCGCCAGCAGAGAGCGGGGGGGCCAAAATACGCAGTATTTT. This sequence encodes CASRERGGQNTQYF.

V is TRBV5-1 and J is TRBJ2-7; 7 bases line up with TRBD1. Germline CDR1 and CDR2: SGHRS and YFSETQ. Trimming cost V 2 bases and J 7 bases; bases outside gene matches: 9. The CDR3 runs 14 residues. CDR3 in amino acids: CASSLVTGSGEQYF. CDR3 nucleotides: TGCGCCAGCAGCTTAGTGACAGGGTCGGGAGAGCAGTACTTC.